Below, 17 T cell receptor beta chains from the same sample are listed, as sequenced in a study of Graves' ophthalmopathy and Graves' hyperthyroidism. RNA transcripts yielded amplified TCR beta CDR3 regions. First-round RT-PCR used HTBI primers; second-round multiplex PCR followed. TCRdb itself ran the multiplex PCR reads through MiXCR, one entry per CDR3 protein. The repertoire holds a few hundred thousand distinct CDR3 sequences, with just under 40% as singletons. Sequenced material: peripheral blood or thyroid tissue (not recorded which). All receptors derive from an adult man with Graves' hyperthyroidism.

This chain joins TRBV2 and TRBJ2-2, with 7 positions matching TRBD2. The germline CDR1 and CDR2 sequences are SNHLY and FYNNEI. Trimming at V came to 4 bases and at J to 5 bases, leaving 4 bases not matched to a gene. This CDR3 has 14 residues. The CDR3 sequence: CASSAVRGTGELFF. For the CDR3, the DNA is TGTGCCAGCAGTGCCGTGCGGGGGACCGGGGAGCTGTTTTTT.

As for this clonotype: A read error may explain this, as a much larger clone is one base away. The CDR3 DNA sequence: TGTGCCAGCAGCCCCCATCGGGGGGCAGGGAATGAAAAACTGTTTTTT. It specifies CASSPHRGAGNEKLFF. The chain links TRBV7-2 to TRBJ1-4; a weak D match, TRBD1 (6 bases). The germline CDR1 and CDR2 sequences are SGHTA and FQGNSA. The CDR3 spans 16 residues. V lost 5 bases to trimming and J lost 5 bases, with 18 bases between them.

This clonotype appeared once. The rearrangement uses TRBV2 and TRBJ1-1; possibly TRBD1 for D (5 bases). This CDR3 region has 14 residues. The V end lost 5 bases, the J end lost 0 bases, and 10 bases lay between the germline ends. Per the germline V gene, CDR1 is SNHLY and CDR2 is FYNNEI. CDR3 bases: TGTGCCAGCAGTTTAATCAGGGTGAACACTGAAGCTTTCTTT. The encoded protein is CASSLIRVNTEAFF.

Comments on this clonotype: One base away lies a much larger clone, so this may be a sequencing read error. This chain links TRBV6-6 with TRBJ1-6; D not resolved. In germline, CDR1 is MNHNY, CDR2 SVGAGI (reference sequence). The CDR3 runs 12 residues. The CDR3 DNA is TGTGCCAGCACCAAGCAAGATTCACCCTTCCACTTT. This gives the protein CASTKQDSPFHF.

J is TRBJ2-7 and V is TRBV7-2; D may correspond to TRBD1 or TRBD2 (5 bases each). Per germline, CDR1 SGHTA and CDR2 FQGNSA. This CDR3 is built from 13 residues. V dropped 5 bases and J dropped 5 bases, with 13 bases sitting between them. CDR3 protein: CASSGRGGHEQYF. Here the CDR3 DNA reads TGTGCCAGCAGCGGACGGGGCGGACACGAGCAGTACTTC.

This clonotype turned up a few times. This chain uses TRBV19 with TRBJ1-5; no reliable D call. Trimming took off 3 bases at V and 4 bases at J, with 16 bases between the two ends. The CDR3 extends over 16 amino acids. Germline CDR1 and CDR2: LNHDA and SQIVND (reference sequence). The CDR3 DNA sequence: TGTGCCAGTAGTATGAATATGCGGGGTAAGAATCAGCCCCAGCATTTT. Translation gives CASSMNMRGKNQPQHF.

The chain is built from TRBV7-2 and TRBJ2-5; the D gene is possibly TRBD2 (5 bases). Germline values: CDR1 SGHTA, CDR2 FQGNSA. The CDR3 runs to 14 residues. With 2 bases removed from V and 7 bases from J, the gap between germline ends came to 14 bases. CDR3 nucleotide sequence: TGTGCCAGCAGCTTATCATTTCCCCGGGGGACCCAGTACTTC. Its protein product is CASSLSFPRGTQYF.

This chain connects TRBV7-2 to TRBJ2-3; 7 bases are shared with TRBD1. J lost 6 bases, V lost 0 bases, and 6 bases had no gene match. The CDR3 runs to 15 residues. Germline assignment: CDR1 SGHTA and CDR2 FQGNSA. Here the CDR3 DNA reads TGTGCCAGCAGCTTAGCCGGGCAGGGGGTCGATACGCAGTATTTT. This gives the protein CASSLAGQGVDTQYF.

This clonotype appeared many times. The chain couples TRBV20-1 to TRBJ1-5, with D unclear. The CDR3 length is 13 residues. Germline V CDR1 and CDR2: DFQATT, SNEGSKA (reference sequence). V lost 8 bases to trimming and J lost 4 bases, with 15 bases between them. CDR3 loop: CSIQDDPNQPQHF. The CDR3 DNA is TGCAGTATTCAGGACGATCCAAATCAGCCCCAGCATTTT.

The genes are TRBV20-1 and TRBJ2-7, with 11 nucleotides matching TRBD2. The end of the DNA fits TRBJ2-1 better, so the J call may be wrong. This CDR3 contains 14 residues. Germline CDR1 reads DFQATT; CDR2 reads SNEGSKA (reference sequence). CDR3 nucleotides: TGCAGTGCGATAGCGGGGGGGATGGGTGGTGAGCAGTTCTTC. Translating gives CSAIAGGMGGEQFF.

This clonotype has more than one count but fewer than ten. The chain links TRBV5-1 to TRBJ2-3; TRBD2 matches 16 bases. Germline loops: CDR1 SGHRS, CDR2 YFSETQ. This CDR3 is built from 16 residues. V gave up 4 bases and J gave up 5 bases; unmatched junction bases: 4. The CDR3 nucleotides read TGCGCCAGCAGCCCGGGACTAGCGGGAGGGGGAGATACGCAGTATTTT. Its translation: CASSPGLAGGGDTQYF.

Many counts were recorded for this clonotype. This sequence joins TRBV2 and TRBJ2-7; D is unresolved. Trimming stripped 2 bases from V and 2 bases from J, with 4 bases between. The V gene's germline CDR1 is SNHLY and CDR2 FYNNEI. There are 12 residues in the CDR3. CDR3 sequence (DNA): TGTGCCAGCAGTGAACAGCCCTACGAGCAGTACTTC. It translates to CASSEQPYEQYF.

The chain combines TRBV7-9 with TRBJ2-3; 13 bases line up with TRBD2. The CDR3 extends over 16 amino acids. Germline V gene data show CDR1 as SEHNR and CDR2 as FQNEAQ (reference sequence). Trimming removed 5 bases from V and 4 bases from J; junction bases left unmatched: 6. CDR3 DNA: TGTGCCAGCAGCCCACCGGGACTAGCGGGATCAGATACGCAGTATTTT. Its protein is CASSPPGLAGSDTQYF. The entire variable domain, with the rest obtained from reference TRBV7-9 and TRBJ2-3, is as follows: DTGVSQNPRHKITKRGQNVTFRCDPISEHNRLYWYRQTLGQGPEFLTYFQNEAQLEKSRLLSDRFSAERPKGSFSTLEIQRTEQGDSAMYLCASSPPGLAGSDTQYFGPGTRLTVL.

V is TRBV29-1 and J is TRBJ2-5; TRBD1 matches at 11 bases. The V and J ends lost 4 bases and 4 bases, in that order; junction bases with no gene match: 5. The CDR3 is 14 amino acids. CDR1 is SQVTM, CDR2 ANQGSEA, per germline. This CDR3 reads CSVGYGTGGETQYF. Written as DNA, the CDR3 is TGCAGCGTTGGATACGGGACAGGGGGAGAGACCCAGTACTTC.

This clonotype has ten or more counts. The chain employs TRBV24-1 and TRBJ2-2; D uncertain. V was shortened by 8 bases and J by 0 bases, with 6 bases between the two germline ends. Germline CDR1 is KGHDR and CDR2 is SFDVKD. CDR3 size: 13 residues. CDR3 nucleotide sequence: TGTGCCACCATGCCTGCGAACACCGGGGAGCTGTTTTTT. The encoded protein is CATMPANTGELFF.

This clonotype was picked up one time. This may be a read error, as it is one base from a much larger clone. The chain joins TRBV29-1 to TRBJ2-7, with TRBD1 matching 8 bases. CDR1 is SQVTM and CDR2 is ANQGSEA in the germline V gene. Trimming cost V 4 bases and J 2 bases; bases outside gene matches: 4. The CDR3 is 13 residues long. For the CDR3, the DNA is TGCAGCGTTGCCGCAGGGGGCACCTACGAGCAGTACTTC. Its translation is CSVAAGGTYEQYF.

The CDR3 region is CAISDSPHLGPGNTIYF. The CDR3, as DNA: TGTGCCATCAGTGATTCGCCACATCTCGGCCCTGGAAACACCATATATTTT. V and J are TRBV10-3 and TRBJ1-3; D remains unclear. CDR3 length equals 17 residues. Trimming removed 3 bases from V and 2 bases from J, with 17 bases in between. The V gene's germline CDR1 is ENHRY and CDR2 SYGVKD.